Shown below are 17 T cell receptor beta chains from a single sample sequenced in a study of cytomegalovirus exposure and HLA in healthy donors. Primers: 60 Vbeta forward and 13 Jbeta reverse. Generated by immunoSEQ multiplex PCR, the TCRdb table keeps only in-frame clones and is missing some. Of about 190,000 clones listed, 80% to 90% are singletons. Sequencing was carried out using PBMCs. These receptors came from a man under 40 in good health and CMV-seronegative.

This chain uses TRBV19 with TRBJ1-5; TRBD1 aligns across 8 bases. The germline gives CDR1 LNHDA, CDR2 SQIVND (reference sequence). V lost 6 bases and J lost 4; bases outside the gene matches: 8. The CDR3 totals 15 residues. The CDR3 region has the DNA TGTGCCAGTAGGATTGACAGGGGAGGGAATCAGCCCCAGCATTTT. Residues: CASRIDRGGNQPQHF.

This chain joins TRBV25-1 and TRBJ2-3, with D uncertain. The CDR3 length is 14 residues. The ends were cut back, 1 base at V and 5 bases at J, with 10 bases in the middle. Germline CDR1 and CDR2: MGHDK and SYGVNS. CDR3 in DNA: TGTGCCAGCAGTGAATGGCTAGGCGTAGATACGCAGTATTTT. The encoded protein is CASSEWLGVDTQYF.

V usage is TRBV18 and J usage is TRBJ2-2; no clear D. The V end lost 4 bases, the J end lost 6 bases, and 18 bases lay between the germline ends. The CDR3 consists of 16 residues. The germline V gene has CDR1 KGHSH and CDR2 LQKENI. The CDR3 loop is CASSLEDATLAGELFF. CDR3 nucleotide sequence: TGTGCCAGCTCACTGGAAGACGCGACTTTGGCCGGGGAGCTGTTTTTT.

The chain recombines TRBV6-5 with TRBJ1-1, with a possible D match to TRBD1 (5 bases). Germline lookup yields CDR1 MNHEY and CDR2 SVGAGI. This CDR3 has 12 amino acids. V was shortened by 6 bases and J by 6 bases, with 11 bases between the two germline ends. The chain's CDR3 is CASRRGRSEAFF. Written as DNA, the CDR3 is TGTGCCAGCAGACGGGGGAGGTCTGAAGCTTTCTTT.

The chain recombines TRBV6-1 with TRBJ1-2, with 7 nucleotides matching TRBD1. There are 13 residues in the CDR3. Germline V CDR1 and CDR2: MNHNS, SASEGT. V shed 5 bases and J 2 bases; nucleotides not matched to a gene: 2. The CDR3 loop reads CASSPQGNYGYTF. The CDR3 DNA is TGTGCCAGCAGTCCACAGGGGAACTATGGCTACACCTTC.

This clone was picked up one time. One end of the junction varies from germline; a read error may be responsible. The chain uses TRBV7-9 and TRBJ2-5; TRBD1 matches 7 bases. Germline V gives CDR1 SEHNR, CDR2 FQNEAQ (reference sequence). The CDR3 has 15 residues. Here the CDR3 DNA reads TGTTCCAGCAGCCTCAGGGGGACCCCCCAAGAGACCCAGTACTTC. Translating gives CSSSLRGTPQETQYF.

The gene calls are TRBV6-1 and TRBJ2-1; 7 nucleotides line up with TRBD1. Losses at the gene ends were 5 bases for V and 9 bases for J; bases not matched to a gene: 13. The germline V gene encodes CDR1 MNHNS and CDR2 SASEGT. The CDR3 is 15 amino acids. The CDR3 region has the DNA TGTGCCAGCAGTAAGACAGGGAAACTGGCGGTTGAGCAGTTCTTC. It yields the protein CASSKTGKLAVEQFF.

This clone occurred a few times. The chain couples TRBV6-5 to TRBJ2-3; D is possibly TRBD1 (5 bases). The V gene lost 6 bases and the J gene lost 3 bases, with 16 bases spanning the gap. Per germline, CDR1 MNHEY and CDR2 SVGAGI. The length of the CDR3 is 15 residues. In DNA, the CDR3 is TGTGCCAGCAGAAAAGCCAGGGCTCGGACAGATACGCAGTATTTT. Its translation is CASRKARARTDTQYF.

In the case of this clone: At one of its ends the junction is not consistent with the germline gene, which may arise from a read error. The rearrangement uses TRBV6-1 and TRBJ1-1; 9 bases agree with TRBD1. The CDR3 has 15 residues. Germline V CDR1 and CDR2: MNHNS, SASEGT. The CDR3 reads CASALGMTGGRQVNF. The CDR3 DNA reads as TGTGCCAGCGCCTTGGGGATGACAGGGGGTCGGCAGGTAAACTTT.

The chain has TRBV2 and TRBJ2-2; no clear D. Germline-derived CDR1 and CDR2 are SNHLY and FYNNEI. CDR3 length: 13 amino acids. V lost 2 bases, J lost 7 bases, and 8 bases lay in between. The CDR3 reads CASSEWANGELFF. The CDR3, as DNA: TGTGCCAGCAGTGAATGGGCAAACGGGGAGCTGTTTTTT.

The chain recombines TRBV5-6 with TRBJ1-6; tentative D call: TRBD1 (5 bases). The CDR3 has 16 residues. V was pared by 2 bases and J by 5 bases, with 14 bases between. Germline loops: CDR1 SGHDT, CDR2 YYEEEE. In DNA, the CDR3 is TGTGCCAGCAGCTTCCCCCCGGGGGTTCATAATTCACCCCTCCACTTT. It specifies CASSFPPGVHNSPLHF.

This clone was picked up one time. The rearrangement links TRBV30 to TRBJ1-1; 8 positions agree with TRBD1. After removal of 3 bases from V and 4 bases from J, the junction contained 10 bases not matched to a gene. Looked up from germline, CDR1 is GTSNPN and CDR2 is SVGIG (reference sequence). The length of the CDR3 is 15 residues. CDR3 residues: CAWREGAGGLTEAFF. CDR3 coding DNA: TGTGCCTGGAGGGAGGGGGCAGGGGGCCTCACTGAAGCTTTCTTT.

This clone was recorded only once. DNA for the CDR3: TGTGCCAGTAGTCCCCGACAGGGCCTATCTCGGGGCTACACCTTC. It translates to CASSPRQGLSRGYTF. The chain carries TRBV19 and TRBJ1-2; 7 bases are shared with TRBD1. The CDR3 covers 15 residues. V was clipped by 5 bases and J by 8 bases; unmatched bases: 14. CDR1 and CDR2 from the germline V gene are LNHDA and SQIVND (reference sequence).

The rearrangement links TRBV10-3 to TRBJ2-7; a possible D gene is TRBD1 (8 bases). CDR3 length: 14 residues. Per the germline V gene, CDR1 is ENHRY and CDR2 is SYGVKD. The V end was cut by 8 bases, the J end by 6 bases, with 20 bases between. The CDR3 here is CAIQGGTGYGEQYF. The DNA for the CDR3 is TGTGCCATCCAGGGGGGGACAGGATACGGCGAGCAGTACTTC.

This clone was counted a few times. The J gene is TRBJ2-5, the V gene TRBV6-5; TRBD1 aligns across 7 bases. The germline V gene has CDR1 MNHEY and CDR2 SVGAGI. V dropped 2 bases and J dropped 3; count of bases not matched to a gene: 3. The CDR3 contains 14 residues. The CDR3 DNA is TGTGCCAGCAGTTACGGACAGGATAAAGAGACCCAGTACTTC. Its protein product is CASSYGQDKETQYF.

The chain combines TRBV11-2 with TRBJ1-1, with TRBD1 identical over 9 bases. The CDR3 sequence is 15 residues long. Germline trimming cut 3 bases from V and 1 base from J; bases unmatched to any gene: 3. Per the germline V gene, CDR1 is SGHAT and CDR2 is FQNNGV. The CDR3 sequence: CASSFRQGGNTEAFF. The CDR3 DNA reads TGTGCCAGCAGCTTCCGACAGGGGGGGAACACTGAAGCTTTCTTT.

The chain is built from TRBV7-2 and TRBJ2-3; 8 nucleotides agree with TRBD1. Germline V gene lookup returns CDR1 SGHTA and CDR2 FQGNSA. This CDR3 is 15 amino acids long. Trimming removed 5 bases from V and 3 bases from J; junction bases left unmatched: 7. CDR3 DNA sequence: TGTGCCAGCAGCCCAAGGACAGGGATGACAGATACGCAGTATTTT. This sequence encodes CASSPRTGMTDTQYF.